The clone carrying this T cell receptor beta chain has more than one count but fewer than ten. Its antigen remains unidentified. V trimming: 8 bases; J trimming: 0 bases; junction bases outside the gene matches: 15. The length of the CDR3 is 16 residues. Per germline, CDR1 DFQATT and CDR2 SNEGSKA (reference sequence). This entry is derived from a study of T-cell memory formation after mild COVID-19. Findings and limits, study-wide: Contracting clones localized mainly to CM and EM when CD4+ and mainly to EMRA when CD8+. CD4+ bias marked clones expanding day 15 to 37, unlike balanced contracting clones. Proof of SARS-CoV-2 specificity was absent for the second-wave clones that crested on day 37.

TCR alpha and TCR beta cDNA libraries with sample barcodes and UMIs came from 5'RACE using constant-segment primers. MiXCR was run by TCRdb on the 5' RACE reads, yielding one entry per CDR3 protein. The sample lists 270,000 or so distinct CDR3 sequences; roughly a sixth were seen once. The chain employs TRBV20-1 and TRBJ1-1; the match to TRBD1 covers 7 bases. Sequencing was carried out using PBMCs or a T cell subset sorted from them (not recorded which). The sequence was obtained from a man younger than 35 who had mild COVID-19 (a few samples of this study predate the infection). Cell type and time point are not known. The CDR3 region is CSKPLQGPSMNTEAFF. The CDR3 nucleotides are TGCAGTAAACCGTTACAGGGGCCGTCAATGAACACTGAAGCTTTCTTT.